This T cell receptor beta chain was identified during a study of cytomegalovirus exposure and HLA in healthy donors. Regarding the study as a whole: Sequencing depth across donors, presence/absence analyses assumed, was roughly uniform. Per a later analysis, about 18,000 TCR beta sequences showed association with HLA alleles at 0.05 false discovery rate. The study found most TCR sequences rare, yet found some public TCRs in many donors.

V gave up 7 bases and J gave up 1 base, with 13 bases separating them. The CDR3 length is 14 residues. Germline lookup yields CDR1 MNHEY and CDR2 SMNVEV (reference sequence). Primers: 60 Vbeta forward and 13 Jbeta reverse. The assay was immunoSEQ multiplex PCR, and TCRdb's table has in-frame clones only and misses some. The table lists about 170,000 clones, more than 80% of them singletons, with approximately 2.4% in the top ten. As for this clone: The antigen remains unidentified.

This receptor was taken from a male donor in good health and CMV-seronegative. The sample was PBMCs. The chain is built from TRBV27 and TRBJ2-5; perhaps TRBD2 as D (6 bases). CDR3: CASKPGSSQETQYF. Written as DNA, the CDR3 is TGTGCCAGCAAACCCGGGAGCTCCCAAGAGACCCAGTACTTC.